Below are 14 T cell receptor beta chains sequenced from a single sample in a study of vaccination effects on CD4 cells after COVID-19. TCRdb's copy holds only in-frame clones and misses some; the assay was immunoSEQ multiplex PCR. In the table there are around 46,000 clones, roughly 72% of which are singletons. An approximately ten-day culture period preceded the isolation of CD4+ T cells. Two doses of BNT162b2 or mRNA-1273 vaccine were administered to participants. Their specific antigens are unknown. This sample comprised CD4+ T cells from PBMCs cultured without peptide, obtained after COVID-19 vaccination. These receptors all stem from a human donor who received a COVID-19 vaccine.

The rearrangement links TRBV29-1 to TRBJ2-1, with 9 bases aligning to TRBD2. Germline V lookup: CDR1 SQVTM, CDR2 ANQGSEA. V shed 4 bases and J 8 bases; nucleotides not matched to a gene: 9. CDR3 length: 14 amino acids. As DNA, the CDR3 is TGCAGCGTTGCCCGGAGCGGGGGGTTGGATGAGCAGTTCTTC. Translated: CSVARSGGLDEQFF.

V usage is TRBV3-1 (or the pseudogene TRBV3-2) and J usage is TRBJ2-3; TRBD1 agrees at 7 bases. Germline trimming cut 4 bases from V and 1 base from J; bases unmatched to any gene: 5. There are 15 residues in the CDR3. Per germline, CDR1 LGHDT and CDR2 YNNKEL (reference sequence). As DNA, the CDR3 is TGTGCCAGCAGCCGTACCGGGACAGGCACAGATACGCAGTATTTT. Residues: CASSRTGTGTDTQYF.

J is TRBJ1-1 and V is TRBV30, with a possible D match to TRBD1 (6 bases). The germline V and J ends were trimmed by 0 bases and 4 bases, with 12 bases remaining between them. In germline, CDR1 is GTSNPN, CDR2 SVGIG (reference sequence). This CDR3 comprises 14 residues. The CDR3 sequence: CAWSVGGTSTEAFF. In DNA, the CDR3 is TGTGCCTGGAGTGTAGGGGGGACGAGCACTGAAGCTTTCTTT.

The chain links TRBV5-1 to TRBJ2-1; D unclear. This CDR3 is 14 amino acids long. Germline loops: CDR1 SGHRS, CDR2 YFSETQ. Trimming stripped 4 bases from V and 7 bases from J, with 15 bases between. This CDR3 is CASSPSGAENEQFF. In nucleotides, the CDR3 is TGCGCCAGCAGCCCCTCGGGCGCCGAGAATGAGCAGTTCTTC.

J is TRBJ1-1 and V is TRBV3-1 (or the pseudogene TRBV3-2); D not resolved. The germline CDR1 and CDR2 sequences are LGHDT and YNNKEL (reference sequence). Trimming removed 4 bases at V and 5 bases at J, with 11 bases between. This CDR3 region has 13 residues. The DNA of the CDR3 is TGTGCCAGCAGCCTCTCGTTCAGGACTGAAGCTTTCTTT. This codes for CASSLSFRTEAFF.

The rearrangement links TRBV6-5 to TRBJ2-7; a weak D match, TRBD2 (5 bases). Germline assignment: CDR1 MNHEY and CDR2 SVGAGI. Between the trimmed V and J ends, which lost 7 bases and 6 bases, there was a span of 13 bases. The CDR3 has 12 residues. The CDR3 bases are TGTGCCAGCACCCTAGCCAGAGGCGAGCAGTACTTC. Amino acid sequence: CASTLARGEQYF.

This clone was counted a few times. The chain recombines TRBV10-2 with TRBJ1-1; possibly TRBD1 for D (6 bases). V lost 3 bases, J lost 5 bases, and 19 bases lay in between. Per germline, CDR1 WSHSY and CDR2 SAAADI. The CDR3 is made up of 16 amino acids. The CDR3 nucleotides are TGCGCCAGCAGTGATCCCGGGGGCGTAGGGGGAACTGAAGCTTTCTTT. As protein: CASSDPGGVGGTEAFF.

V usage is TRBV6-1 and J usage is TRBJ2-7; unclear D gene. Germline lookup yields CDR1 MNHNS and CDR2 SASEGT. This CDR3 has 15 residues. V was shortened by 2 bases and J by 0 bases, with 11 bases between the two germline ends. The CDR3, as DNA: TGTGCCAGCAGTGAATTGCGAGCGAGCTCCTACGAGCAGTACTTC. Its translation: CASSELRASSYEQYF.

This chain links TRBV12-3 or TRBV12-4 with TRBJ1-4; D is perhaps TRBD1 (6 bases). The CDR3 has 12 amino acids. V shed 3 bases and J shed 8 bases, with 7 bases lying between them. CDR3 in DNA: TGTGCCAGCAGTTTGAGGGGGGAAAAACTGTTTTTT. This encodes CASSLRGEKLFF.

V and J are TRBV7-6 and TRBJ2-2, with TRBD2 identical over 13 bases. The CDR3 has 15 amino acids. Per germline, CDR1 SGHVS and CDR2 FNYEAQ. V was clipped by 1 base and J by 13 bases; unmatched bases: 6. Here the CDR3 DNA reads TGTGCCAGCAGCTTAGTAGGACTAGCGGGAGATGGGCTGTTTTTT. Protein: CASSLVGLAGDGLFF.

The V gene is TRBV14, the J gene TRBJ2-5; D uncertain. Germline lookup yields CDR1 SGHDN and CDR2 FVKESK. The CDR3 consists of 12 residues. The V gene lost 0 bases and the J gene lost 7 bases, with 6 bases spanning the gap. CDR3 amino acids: CASSQERGTQYF. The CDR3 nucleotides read TGTGCCAGCAGCCAAGAAAGAGGGACCCAGTACTTC.

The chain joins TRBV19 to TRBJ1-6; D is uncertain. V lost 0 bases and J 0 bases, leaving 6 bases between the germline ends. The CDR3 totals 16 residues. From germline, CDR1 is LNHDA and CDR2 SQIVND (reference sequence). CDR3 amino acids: CASSIEGNSYNSPLHF. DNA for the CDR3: TGTGCCAGTAGTATAGAGGGGAACTCCTATAATTCACCCCTCCACTTT.

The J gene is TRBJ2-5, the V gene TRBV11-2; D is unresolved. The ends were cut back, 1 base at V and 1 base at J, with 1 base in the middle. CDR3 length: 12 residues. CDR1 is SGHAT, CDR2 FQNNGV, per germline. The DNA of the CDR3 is TGTGCCAGCAGCTTAGTCCAAGAGACCCAGTACTTC. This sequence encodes CASSLVQETQYF.

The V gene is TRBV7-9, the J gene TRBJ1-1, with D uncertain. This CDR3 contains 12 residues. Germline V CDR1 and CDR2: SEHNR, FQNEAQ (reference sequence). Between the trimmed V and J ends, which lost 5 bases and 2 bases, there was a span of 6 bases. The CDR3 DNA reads TGTGCCAGCAGCGCGAGAAACACTGAAGCTTTCTTT. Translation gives CASSARNTEAFF.